This entry describes one T cell receptor beta chain. The sample originates from a study of blood T cell repertoires in COVID-19. About the research overall: Whether acute or convalescent, the COVID-19 samples came from the United States, Italy and Spain. PBMCs, B-cell-depleted T cells, or T cells provided the cDNA or gDNA that made up the material.

This CDR3 is 15 amino acids long. V dropped 4 bases and J dropped 7; count of bases not matched to a gene: 6. In germline, CDR1 is SGHTA, CDR2 FQGNSA. As originally analysed: It was from reference gene primer amplification that nucleated cell counts were estimated. The table came from immunoSEQ multiplex PCR; TCRdb's copy has only in-frame clones and leaves some out. V and J calls and clone size are as listed in that table; D and trimming were resolved from the DNA. This sample carries more than 70,000 clones, about 89% of them seen once, and the ten largest clones take approximately 8.9%. The TCR originated in a man aged 50 to 60 with acute or convalescent COVID-19. The rearrangement links TRBV7-2 to TRBJ1-5, with TRBD1 matching 11 bases. The sequenced sample was peripheral blood. In nucleotides, the CDR3 is TGTGCCAGCAGCTCGGGACAGGGGGGTCGCCAGCCCCAGCATTTT. Its protein is CASSSGQGGRQPQHF.